These 5 T cell receptor beta chains originate from one sample sequenced in a study of CD8 T cells in ankylosing spondylitis. TCRdb itself ran the 5' RACE reads through MiXCR, one entry per CDR3 protein. Of around 300,000 distinct CDR3 sequences listed, 11% were seen once; the top ten hold roughly 9%. The specimen was blood, either unsorted or a sorted T cell fraction (not recorded which). Receptors originate from a female donor with ankylosing spondylitis or in good health (not recorded which).

This clonotype was counted ten times or more. This sequence joins TRBV10-3 and TRBJ1-1; 8 nucleotides match TRBD1. The CDR3 consists of 14 residues. Germline V CDR1 and CDR2: ENHRY, SYGVKD. The J segment lost 2 bases and the V segment lost 6 bases, leaving 5 bases of the junction unmatched. The CDR3 DNA is TGTGCCATCAGGTTACAGGGGGGAAACACTGAAGCTTTCTTT. Its protein is CAIRLQGGNTEAFF.

There are a few counts of this clonotype. The V and J genes are TRBV3-1 and TRBJ2-1, with unresolved D. The CDR3 covers 14 residues. Trimming stripped 2 bases from V and 1 base from J, with 6 bases between. Germline loops: CDR1 LGHDT, CDR2 YNNKEL (reference sequence). The CDR3 reads CASSQLGSYNEQFF. CDR3 bases: TGTGCCAGCAGCCAACTCGGGTCCTACAATGAGCAGTTCTTC.

This clonotype was seen at least ten times. This chain connects TRBV20-1 to TRBJ1-5, with D possibly being TRBD1 (5 bases). This CDR3 is built from 15 residues. Trimming took 3 bases from V and 2 from J, leaving 14 bases between them. CDR1 DFQATT and CDR2 SNEGSKA come from the germline V gene (reference sequence). The CDR3 sequence: CSASWVRDGNQPQHF. The CDR3 DNA sequence: TGCAGTGCTAGCTGGGTGAGGGACGGCAATCAGCCCCAGCATTTT.

This clonotype was counted only a few times. The rearrangement uses TRBV3-1 and TRBJ1-1; 10 bases fit TRBD1. There are 18 residues in the CDR3. Germline V gene sequence: CDR1 LGHDT, CDR2 YNNKEL (reference sequence). J lost 2 bases, V lost 0 bases, and 9 bases had no gene match. DNA of the CDR3: TGTGCCAGCAGCCAAGAAAAGCGGACAGGGGGGAGAAACACTGAAGCTTTCTTT. This translates into CASSQEKRTGGRNTEAFF.

This clonotype was detected many times. The chain combines TRBV27 with TRBJ2-1; 13 bases agree with TRBD2. Per germline, CDR1 MNHEY and CDR2 SMNVEV (reference sequence). The CDR3 covers 16 residues. After removal of 4 bases from V and 9 bases from J, the junction contained 9 bases not matched to a gene. Here the CDR3 reads CASSSGTSGNGLEQFF. DNA for the CDR3: TGTGCCAGCAGTTCCGGGACTAGCGGGAATGGGCTTGAGCAGTTCTTC.